The rows below give T cell receptor beta chains drawn from one sample of a study of identical twins. TCRdb reprocessed the 5' RACE reads via MiXCR and lists one record per CDR3 protein. The table shows about 520,000 distinct CDR3 sequences, with less than 25% occurring only once. This sample also belongs to another study, concerning T cells expressing NK-cell markers.

The sequenced sample consisted of CD4+ T cells sorted from blood. The receptors were sampled from a woman aged 18-29 years in good health. Both conserved end residues are part of each CDR3. D genes are given only for firm matches. Size tells how often a clone was seen (once, few, many) or the class of an expanded clone, and some rows leave it out.

>TRBV7-6|TRBD2|few|TRBJ2-3
TGTGCCAGCAGCTTAGCGGGGCTAGCGGGACGCACAGATACGCAGTATTTT
CASSLAGLAGRTDTQYF
>TRBV20-1|-|few|TRBJ2-5
TGCAGTGCCTATGGACCGCTGAACCAAGAGACCCAGTACTTC
CSAYGPLNQETQYF
>TRBV7-2|TRBD1|-|TRBJ1-1
TGTGCCAGCAGCTTAAAAGGGACAGGGACTGAAGCTTTCTTT
CASSLKGTGTEAFF
>TRBV24-1|-|-|TRBJ2-1
TGTGCCACCAGTGATTTGTCGGACGGTGAGCAGTTCTTC
CATSDLSDGEQFF
>TRBV6-5|-|-|TRBJ1-2
TGTGCCAGCAGTTACTCGAGGAACTATGGCTACACCTTC
CASSYSRNYGYTF
>TRBV15|-|-|TRBJ2-5
TGTGCCACCAGCAGAGAACTTGAAGAGACCCAGTACTTC
CATSRELEETQYF
>TRBV10-2|-|few|TRBJ1-5
TGCGCCACCCTTGCAAATTCGGCGGCCCTTTATAGCAATCAGCCCCAGCATTTT
CATLANSAALYSNQPQHF
>TRBV7-2|-|-|TRBJ1-3
TGTGCCAGCAGCTTAGCGTTGAACCGACCCCCAGGAAACACCATATATTTT
CASSLALNRPPGNTIYF
>TRBV27|TRBD1|-|TRBJ2-7
TGTGCCAGCAGTTCAAGGACAGGAGCTAATCGGGACGAGCAGTACTTC
CASSSRTGANRDEQYF
>TRBV6-1|-|once|TRBJ2-3
TGTGCCAGCAGTGACCCGACTCGACGGAGCACAGATACGCAGTATTTT
CASSDPTRRSTDTQYF